This T cell receptor beta chain originates from a study of cytomegalovirus exposure and HLA in healthy donors. Broader study findings: Presence/absence analyses supposed approximately even sequencing depth among donors. A later analysis showed that HLA-associated TCR beta chains had undergone more clonal expansion than equally common others. Indistinguishable V segments, including TRBV6-2 and TRBV6-3, were excluded.

CDR1 is SGHNT, CDR2 YENEEA, per germline. The CDR3 loop spans 12 amino acids. V trimming: 5 bases; J trimming: 6 bases; junction bases outside the gene matches: 4. As regards this clone: Its antigen is still unknown.

PCR employed 60 Vbeta and 13 Jbeta primers. Generated by immunoSEQ multiplex PCR, the TCRdb table keeps only in-frame clones and is missing some. The sample contains under 150,000 clones, around 81% of which appear only once. Sequences were obtained from PBMCs. This receptor was identified in a male donor in good health and CMV-seronegative. The rearrangement joins TRBV11-3 to TRBJ2-7; 7 bases are a match to TRBD1. CDR3 DNA sequence: TGTGCCAGCAGCCTAAACAGGGGCGAGCAGTACTTC. It encodes CASSLNRGEQYF.